This entry describes one T cell receptor (beta chain). CDR1 and CDR2 (germline): PRHDT, FYEKMQ (reference sequence). V lost 4 bases to trimming and J lost 6 bases; unmatched junction nucleotides: 16. This CDR3 comprises 19 residues. The data stem from a study of control samples from healthy donors and cancer patients. The method was immunoSEQ multiplex PCR; TCRdb's version includes in-frame clones alone and lacks a portion of them. Of around 230,000 clones detected, just under 95% appear once; the ten largest clones hold about 1.6%. This rearrangement joins TRBV13 to TRBJ2-3; 13 positions agree with TRBD2. This clonotype was obtained from a man aged 45-60 years in good health. The sample taken for sequencing was blood. CDR3 DNA sequence: TGTGCCAGCAGCTGCCTTACTAGCGGGGGGGCTCCAACCGAGGATACGCAGTATTTT. This codes for CASSCLTSGGAPTEDTQYF.